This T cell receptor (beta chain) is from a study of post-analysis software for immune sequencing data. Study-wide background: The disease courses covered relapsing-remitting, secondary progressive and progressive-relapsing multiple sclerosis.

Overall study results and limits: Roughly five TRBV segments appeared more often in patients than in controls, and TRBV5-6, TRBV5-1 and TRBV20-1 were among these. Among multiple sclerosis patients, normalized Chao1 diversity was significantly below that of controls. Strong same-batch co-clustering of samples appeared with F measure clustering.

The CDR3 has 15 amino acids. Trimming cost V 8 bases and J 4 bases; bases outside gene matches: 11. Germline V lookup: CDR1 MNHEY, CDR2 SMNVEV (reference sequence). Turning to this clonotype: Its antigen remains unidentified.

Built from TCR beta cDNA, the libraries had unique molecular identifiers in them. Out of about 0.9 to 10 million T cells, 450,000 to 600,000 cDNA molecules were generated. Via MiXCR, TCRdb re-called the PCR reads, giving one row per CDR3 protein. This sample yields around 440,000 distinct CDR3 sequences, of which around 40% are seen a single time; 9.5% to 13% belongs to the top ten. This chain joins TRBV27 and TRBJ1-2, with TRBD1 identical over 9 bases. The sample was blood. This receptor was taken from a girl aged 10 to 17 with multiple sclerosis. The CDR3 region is CASYKVGQGIYGYTF. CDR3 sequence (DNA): TGTGCCAGCTACAAGGTGGGACAGGGCATCTATGGCTACACCTTC.